The rows below give T cell receptor beta chains drawn from one sample of a study of T cells after yellow fever vaccination. TCRdb called the 5' RACE reads again in MiXCR, with one record for every CDR3 protein. This repertoire shows hundreds of thousands of distinct CDR3 sequences, 12% found once; its top ten account for 2.5% to 4%. This specimen consisted of CD4+ T cells sorted from PBMCs, obtained 15 days after the yellow fever booster vaccination. Source of these receptors: a man aged 18 to 29 who received the YFV17D yellow fever vaccine. Each CDR3 is given with its conserved first and last residue. The D gene is left open where the match is weak. Clone sizes are given selectively: once, few, many, or a class where the clone is expanded.

d_gene: TRBD2
j_gene: TRBJ2-1
v_gene: TRBV4-1
abundance: NA
CDR3aa: CASSPRPKGTSGGAGENEQFF
CDR3nt: TGCGCCAGCAGCCCGCGTCCTAAAGGGACTAGCGGGGGGGCCGGTGAGAATGAGCAGTTCTTC

d_gene: NA
j_gene: TRBJ1-1
v_gene: TRBV18
abundance: many
CDR3aa: CASSPSGVGGTEAFF
CDR3nt: TGTGCCAGCTCACCGTCGGGGGTAGGGGGCACTGAAGCTTTCTTT

d_gene: NA
j_gene: TRBJ1-2
v_gene: TRBV6-5
abundance: NA
CDR3aa: CASSYSAAYGYTF
CDR3nt: TGTGCCAGCAGTTACTCGGCAGCCTATGGCTACACCTTC

d_gene: TRBD1
j_gene: TRBJ1-5
v_gene: TRBV12-3/TRBV12-4
abundance: NA
CDR3aa: CASSPDRADQPQHF
CDR3nt: TGTGCCAGCAGTCCTGACAGGGCCGATCAGCCCCAGCATTTT

d_gene: TRBD2
j_gene: TRBJ2-5
v_gene: TRBV5-1
abundance: NA
CDR3aa: CASSLRSGEGETQYF
CDR3nt: TGCGCCAGCAGCTTGAGAAGCGGGGAGGGGGAGACCCAGTACTTC

d_gene: TRBD2
j_gene: TRBJ2-1
v_gene: TRBV7-2
abundance: NA
CDR3aa: CASSLAAGGPRNEQFF
CDR3nt: TGTGCCAGCAGCTTAGCAGCGGGGGGTCCGAGAAATGAGCAGTTCTTC

d_gene: TRBD1
j_gene: TRBJ2-1
v_gene: TRBV5-1
abundance: NA
CDR3aa: CASSPWGRGPQSSYNEQFF
CDR3nt: TGCGCCAGCAGCCCCTGGGGAAGGGGGCCCCAAAGCTCCTACAATGAGCAGTTCTTC

d_gene: NA
j_gene: TRBJ1-2
v_gene: TRBV19
abundance: few
CDR3aa: CASTESNYGYTF
CDR3nt: TGTGCCAGTACGGAGTCTAACTATGGCTACACCTTC

d_gene: NA
j_gene: TRBJ1-2
v_gene: TRBV7-9
abundance: NA
CDR3aa: CASSPGQGVTF
CDR3nt: TGTGCCAGCAGCCCTGGACAAGGAGTCACCTTC

d_gene: TRBD1
j_gene: TRBJ2-2
v_gene: TRBV5-1
abundance: few
CDR3aa: CASSNGQGGYTGELFF
CDR3nt: TGCGCCAGCAGCAACGGACAGGGAGGATACACCGGGGAGCTGTTTTTT

d_gene: TRBD1
j_gene: TRBJ2-4
v_gene: TRBV5-4
abundance: NA
CDR3aa: CASSTSTGSGDIQYF
CDR3nt: TGTGCCAGCAGCACTTCGACAGGGTCCGGAGACATTCAGTACTTC

d_gene: NA
j_gene: TRBJ1-5
v_gene: TRBV4-1
abundance: NA
CDR3aa: CASSQVAVSNQPQHF
CDR3nt: TGCGCCAGCAGCCAAGTCGCTGTTAGCAATCAGCCCCAGCATTTT

d_gene: TRBD1
j_gene: TRBJ2-2
v_gene: TRBV7-9
abundance: NA
CDR3aa: CASSWTGSTGELFF
CDR3nt: TGTGCCAGCAGCTGGACAGGGTCGACCGGGGAGCTGTTTTTT

d_gene: NA
j_gene: TRBJ2-7
v_gene: TRBV10-3
abundance: few
CDR3aa: CAIGRIPASSYEQYF
CDR3nt: TGTGCCATCGGGCGCATTCCCGCCAGCTCCTACGAGCAGTACTTC

d_gene: NA
j_gene: TRBJ1-1
v_gene: TRBV21-1
abundance: NA
CDR3aa: CASSTLIGPLGTEAFF
CDR3nt: TGTGCCAGCAGCACTCTAATAGGACCCCTGGGGACTGAAGCTTTCTTT

d_gene: NA
j_gene: TRBJ1-5
v_gene: TRBV6-2/TRBV6-3
abundance: NA
CDR3aa: CASSYVAGRQPQHF
CDR3nt: TGTGCCAGCAGTTACGTCGCGGGGAGGCAGCCCCAGCATTTT

d_gene: NA
j_gene: TRBJ2-1
v_gene: TRBV19
abundance: NA
CDR3aa: CASRQAAGFDNEQFF
CDR3nt: TGTGCCAGTAGACAAGCGGCGGGATTTGATAATGAGCAGTTCTTC

d_gene: TRBD1
j_gene: TRBJ2-1
v_gene: TRBV5-4
abundance: NA
CDR3aa: CASSSPGQANEQFF
CDR3nt: TGTGCCAGCAGCTCCCCGGGACAGGCCAATGAGCAGTTCTTC

d_gene: NA
j_gene: TRBJ2-6
v_gene: TRBV7-9
abundance: NA
CDR3aa: CASRESGLFSSGANVLTF
CDR3nt: TGTGCCAGCAGGGAGTCGGGACTTTTTAGCTCTGGGGCCAACGTCCTGACTTTC

d_gene: TRBD2
j_gene: TRBJ2-3
v_gene: TRBV7-2
abundance: many
CDR3aa: CASSPTGGGAVGTQYF
CDR3nt: TGTGCCAGCAGCCCAACCGGCGGGGGGGCCGTTGGTACGCAGTATTTT

d_gene: NA
j_gene: TRBJ2-5
v_gene: TRBV24-1
abundance: few
CDR3aa: CATSEGGKIEQETQYF
CDR3nt: TGTGCCACCAGTGAGGGGGGAAAGATCGAACAAGAGACCCAGTACTTC

d_gene: TRBD1
j_gene: TRBJ2-5
v_gene: TRBV20-1
abundance: few
CDR3aa: CSVGQGASQYF
CDR3nt: TGCAGTGTCGGACAGGGGGCAAGCCAGTACTTC

d_gene: NA
j_gene: TRBJ2-3
v_gene: TRBV18
abundance: many
CDR3aa: CASSPRDTQYF
CDR3nt: TGTGCCAGCAGCCCACGGGATACGCAGTATTTT

d_gene: TRBD1
j_gene: TRBJ2-2
v_gene: TRBV19
abundance: NA
CDR3aa: CASSIGDRGTGELFF
CDR3nt: TGTGCCAGTAGTATAGGGGACAGGGGTACCGGGGAGCTGTTTTTT

d_gene: TRBD2
j_gene: TRBJ2-5
v_gene: TRBV20-1
abundance: many
CDR3aa: CSATSGGAGETQYF
CDR3nt: TGCAGTGCGACTAGCGGGGGGGCAGGGGAGACCCAGTACTTC

d_gene: TRBD2
j_gene: TRBJ2-5
v_gene: TRBV5-8
abundance: NA
CDR3aa: CAGGGKPVETQYF
CDR3nt: TGTGCCGGCGGGGGGAAGCCGGTTGAGACCCAGTACTTC

d_gene: TRBD1
j_gene: TRBJ1-4
v_gene: TRBV5-4
abundance: NA
CDR3aa: CASSPSTGPNEKLFF
CDR3nt: TGTGCCAGCAGTCCGTCGACAGGGCCTAATGAAAAACTGTTTTTT

d_gene: NA
j_gene: TRBJ2-5
v_gene: TRBV3-1
abundance: few
CDR3aa: CASSQGWSQYF
CDR3nt: TGTGCCAGCAGCCAAGGGTGGAGCCAGTACTTC

d_gene: TRBD1
j_gene: TRBJ1-6
v_gene: TRBV6-5
abundance: NA
CDR3aa: CASRGQSASPLHF
CDR3nt: TGTGCCAGCAGGGGACAGTCAGCTTCACCCCTCCACTTT

d_gene: NA
j_gene: TRBJ1-1
v_gene: TRBV30
abundance: NA
CDR3aa: CAWSVGTATEAFF
CDR3nt: TGTGCCTGGAGTGTAGGAACGGCCACTGAAGCTTTCTTT

d_gene: NA
j_gene: TRBJ1-4
v_gene: TRBV6-5
abundance: few
CDR3aa: CASSYSQVREKLFF
CDR3nt: TGTGCCAGCAGTTACTCACAGGTCAGGGAAAAACTGTTTTTT

d_gene: NA
j_gene: TRBJ2-6
v_gene: TRBV7-2
abundance: NA
CDR3aa: CASNQAPGAGANVLTF
CDR3nt: TGTGCCAGCAACCAGGCCCCAGGGGCTGGGGCCAACGTCCTGACTTTC

d_gene: NA
j_gene: TRBJ1-2
v_gene: TRBV30
abundance: NA
CDR3aa: CAWSPDGPSGYTF
CDR3nt: TGTGCCTGGAGCCCGGACGGTCCGAGTGGCTACACCTTC

d_gene: NA
j_gene: TRBJ1-4
v_gene: TRBV7-3
abundance: few
CDR3aa: CASSLSGNNEKLFF
CDR3nt: TGTGCCAGCAGCTTATCAGGGAATAATGAAAAACTGTTTTTT

d_gene: NA
j_gene: TRBJ1-5
v_gene: TRBV20-1
abundance: NA
CDR3aa: CSASRGTRQPQHF
CDR3nt: TGCAGTGCTAGCCGCGGGACCAGGCAGCCCCAGCATTTT

d_gene: NA
j_gene: TRBJ2-6
v_gene: TRBV28
abundance: NA
CDR3aa: CASRDSGGDSGANVLTF
CDR3nt: TGTGCCAGCAGAGACAGTGGAGGAGACTCTGGGGCCAACGTCCTGACTTTC

d_gene: NA
j_gene: TRBJ2-1
v_gene: TRBV5-4
abundance: few
CDR3aa: CASSSRQLSNEQFF
CDR3nt: TGTGCCAGCAGCTCTCGACAGCTCTCCAATGAGCAGTTCTTC

d_gene: TRBD1
j_gene: TRBJ1-1
v_gene: TRBV7-3
abundance: NA
CDR3aa: CASSPRGQLVTPRAFF
CDR3nt: TGTGCCAGCAGCCCAAGGGGACAGCTCGTTACTCCCAGGGCTTTCTTT

d_gene: TRBD1
j_gene: TRBJ2-5
v_gene: TRBV7-9
abundance: many
CDR3aa: CASSLNVGQGGETQYF
CDR3nt: TGTGCCAGCAGCTTAAACGTAGGACAGGGTGGAGAGACCCAGTACTTC

d_gene: NA
j_gene: TRBJ2-3
v_gene: TRBV5-5
abundance: few
CDR3aa: CASSLGADGMTDTQYF
CDR3nt: TGTGCCAGCAGCTTGGGCGCGGACGGCATGACAGATACGCAGTATTTT

d_gene: NA
j_gene: TRBJ1-6
v_gene: TRBV18
abundance: few
CDR3aa: CASSPPDKGKSPLHF
CDR3nt: TGTGCCAGCTCACCACCGGACAAAGGGAAATCACCCCTCCACTTT

d_gene: NA
j_gene: TRBJ1-2
v_gene: TRBV7-8
abundance: NA
CDR3aa: CASSLRGENYGYTF
CDR3nt: TGTGCCAGCAGCTTAAGGGGGGAGAACTATGGCTACACCTTC

d_gene: NA
j_gene: TRBJ2-7
v_gene: TRBV12-5
abundance: few
CDR3aa: CASAQGRFRSEQYF
CDR3nt: TGTGCTAGTGCCCAGGGCAGGTTTCGCTCCGAGCAGTACTTC

d_gene: TRBD2
j_gene: TRBJ2-1
v_gene: TRBV3-1
abundance: NA
CDR3aa: CASSLGGDLQFF
CDR3nt: TGTGCCAGCAGCCTGGGGGGGGACTTACAGTTCTTC